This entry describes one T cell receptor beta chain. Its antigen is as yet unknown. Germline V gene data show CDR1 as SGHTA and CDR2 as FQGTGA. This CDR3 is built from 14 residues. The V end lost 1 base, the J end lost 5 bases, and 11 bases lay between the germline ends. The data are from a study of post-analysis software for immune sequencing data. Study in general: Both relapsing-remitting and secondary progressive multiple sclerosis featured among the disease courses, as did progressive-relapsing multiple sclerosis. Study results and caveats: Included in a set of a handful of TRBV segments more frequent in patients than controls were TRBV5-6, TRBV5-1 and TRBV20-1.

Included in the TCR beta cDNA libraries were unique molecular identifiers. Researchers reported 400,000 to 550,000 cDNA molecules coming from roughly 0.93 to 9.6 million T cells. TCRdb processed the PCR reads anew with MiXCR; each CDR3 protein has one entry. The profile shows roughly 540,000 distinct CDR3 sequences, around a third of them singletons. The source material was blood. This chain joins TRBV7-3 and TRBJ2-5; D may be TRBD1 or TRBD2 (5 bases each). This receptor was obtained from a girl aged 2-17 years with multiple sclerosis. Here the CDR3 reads CASSLNGWGETQYF. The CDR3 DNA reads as TGTGCCAGCAGCTTAAACGGTTGGGGGGAGACCCAGTACTTC. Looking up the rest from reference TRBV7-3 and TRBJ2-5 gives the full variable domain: GAGVSQTPSNKVTEKGKYVELRCDPISGHTALYWYRQSLGQGPEFLIYFQGTGAADDSGLPNDRFFAVRPEGSVSTLKIQRTERGDSAVYLCASSLNGWGETQYFGPGTRLLVL.